The TCR beta chain under discussion was sequenced for a study of OX40 agonist ivuxolimab in advanced cancers. This clone has a single count. Trimming cost V 4 bases and J 4 bases, with 17 bases left between them. Germline V lookup: CDR1 SGHNT, CDR2 YYREEE (reference sequence). The CDR3 consists of 15 residues. Profiling relied on immunoSEQ multiplex PCR, and the TCRdb table lists in-frame clones only, not all of them. Of just over 70,000 clones listed, around 84% are singletons. The sequence was collected from an adult with an advanced solid tumor such as melanoma, head and neck, liver or kidney cancer. Material: CD4+ or CD8+ T cells sorted from blood, obtained in a trial of the OX40 agonist ivuxolimab. This sequence joins TRBV5-4 and TRBJ2-5; D might be TRBD2 (7 bases). DNA of the CDR3: TGTGCCAGCAGCCCGGGGGGCGGGAGTAGAGAGACCCAGTACTTC. Its protein is CASSPGGGSRETQYF.